There are a few counts of the clone carrying this T cell receptor (beta chain). No antigen is known for it. Germline and genes: mouse. The read falls 1 residue short of the CDR3 end, and the missing part is taken from the germline J gene. Time point noted: mouse harvest day 7 after allogeneic transplant. Each mouse received 10^7 T-cell-depleted marrow cells plus 10^6 splenic CD5+ T cells by tail vein. This mouse GVHD model was MHC-mismatched B6 to BALB/c, profiled day 7 or 14. The data derive from a study of tissue T cells after allogeneic stem cell transplantation. Germline lookup yields CDR1 KGHTA and CDR2 FQNQQP. This CDR3 region has 14 residues. Regarding the study as a whole: The patient cohort was small and clinically heterogeneous, with limited sampling depth.

Only in-frame clones appear in the TCRdb table, and some are missing; sequencing was by immunoSEQ multiplex PCR. This sample has thousands of clones, with around 40% found just once. This TCR was recovered from a female BALB/c mouse given C57BL/6 T cells with graft-versus-host disease after an allogeneic hematopoietic cell transplant. The chain recombines TRBV23 with TRBJ2-7; the table's D call TRBD2 went unverified against the DNA. Material for sequencing was skin. CDR3 loop: CSSSPGTGGVEQYF. The covered CDR3 bases are TGCTCCAGCAGTCCCGGGACTGGGGGGGTTGAACAGTAC.